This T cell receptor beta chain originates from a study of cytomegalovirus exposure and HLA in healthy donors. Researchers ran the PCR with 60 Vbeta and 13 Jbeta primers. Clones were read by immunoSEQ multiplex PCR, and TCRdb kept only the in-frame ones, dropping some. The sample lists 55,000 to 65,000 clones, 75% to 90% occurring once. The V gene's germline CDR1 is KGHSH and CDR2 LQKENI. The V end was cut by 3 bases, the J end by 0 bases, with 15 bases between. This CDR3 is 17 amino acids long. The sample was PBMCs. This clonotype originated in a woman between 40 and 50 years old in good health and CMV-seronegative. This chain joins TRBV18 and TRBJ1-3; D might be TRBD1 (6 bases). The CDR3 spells CASSPSSSGASGNTIYF. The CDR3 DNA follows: TGTGCCAGCTCACCGTCAAGCTCAGGGGCCTCTGGAAACACCATATATTTT.